The 5 T cell receptor beta chains below come from one sample, sequenced in a study of memory CD4+ T cells and cytomegalovirus serostatus (dated by TCRdb to about 2019). A FACSAria II was used to sort memory CD4+ T cells, defined as single viable CD3+CD4+CD8-CD45RO+ cells. The receptor library was made with the immunoSEQ multiplex PCR assay. Drawn from immuneACCESS, this table holds only the in-frame rearrangements with V and J called that TCRdb kept. Clones are partly lost; checked studies trace under half to an unresolved V gene and leave the rest unexplained. The sample table lists 54,000 or so clones, about 81% of them with a count of one. The ten largest clones add up to more than 1% of the sample. The material sequenced was memory CD4+ T cells from blood. Receptor source: an adult in good health and CMV-seronegative.

The sample holds one count of this clone. The chain is built from TRBV27 and TRBJ1-2, with D uncertain. The CDR3 has 15 residues. Trimming removed 2 bases from V and 4 bases from J, with 14 bases in between. Per the germline V gene, CDR1 is MNHEY and CDR2 is SMNVEV (reference sequence). CDR3 nucleotide sequence: TGTGCCAGCAGTTTAATGGGCGGAGTCATCTATGGCTACACCTTC. This sequence encodes CASSLMGGVIYGYTF.

In this sample, this clone turned up a few times. Here the CDR3 reads CASSLGGSGTEAFF. The CDR3 bases are TGTGCCAGCAGCTTAGGAGGGAGTGGGACTGAAGCTTTCTTT. The gene calls are TRBV7-2 and TRBJ1-1; D unclear. Trimming removed 1 base from V and 5 bases from J, with 11 bases in between. CDR1 is SGHTA and CDR2 is FQGNSA in the germline V gene. The CDR3 is 14 amino acids.

The chain employs TRBV6-1 and TRBJ2-1, with 7 bases identical to TRBD2. J gave up 13 bases and V 5 bases, and 8 bases lay outside the gene matches. The CDR3 loop spans 12 amino acids. Germline-derived CDR1 and CDR2 are MNHNS and SASEGT. DNA of the CDR3: TGTGCCAGCAGTTCACTAGCGCCCTTACAGTTCTTC. Protein: CASSSLAPLQFF.

The rearrangement links TRBV5-6 to TRBJ2-7; a weak D match, TRBD2 (5 bases). With 5 bases removed from V and 2 bases from J, the gap between germline ends came to 14 bases. The CDR3 is 14 residues long. Germline CDR1 SGHDT, CDR2 YYEEEE. The CDR3 loop is CASRRAGLPYEQYF. The CDR3 DNA sequence: TGTGCCAGCAGGCGCGCGGGCCTTCCCTACGAGCAGTACTTC.

The chain carries TRBV7-2 and TRBJ2-1; maybe TRBD2 (6 bases). The CDR3 consists of 12 residues. V lost 5 bases and J 10 bases, leaving 12 bases between the germline ends. CDR1 is SGHTA, CDR2 FQGNSA, per germline. The CDR3 is CASSANSGEQFF. CDR3 sequence (DNA): TGTGCCAGCAGCGCCAATAGCGGCGAGCAGTTCTTC.